The 11 T cell receptor beta chains in this list originate from one sample, sequenced in a study of CD8+ T cells in alopecia areata. Investigators isolated RNA and reverse transcribed it into cDNA to act as the sequencing template. Sequenced by immunoSEQ multiplex PCR; TCRdb stores in-frame clones only, minus some. The sample includes about 3,600 clones, none of them occurring once. Combined cutaneous lymph node cells underwent sorting by CD4, CD8alpha, NKG2D, NKG2ACE and additional markers. Material for sequencing was CD8+ T cells sorted from a lymph node. Every receptor here comes from a C3H/HeJ mouse with alopecia areata. Strain haplotype (MHC): H2-k.

This clone is classed as medium-sized. Gene labels here are mouse ones. The read ends 4 residues before the CDR3 terminus; that terminus is restored from the germline J gene. V is TRBV13-1 and J is TRBJ1-2, with D uncertain. CDR3 length equals 14 residues. The germline CDR1 and CDR2 sequences are NSHNY and SYGAGN. With 3 bases removed from V and 0 bases from J, the gap between germline ends came to 9 bases. The sequenced CDR3 bases are TGTGCCAGCAGTGCCTACAGTTCAAACTCC. This encodes CASSAYSSNS. The full CDR3 reads CASSAYSSNSDYTF.

This clone was detected many times. All gene names here are mouse names. The CDR3 bases that were read are TGTGCCAGCAGCCCTACTGGGGGGGGTGTTGCAGAA. This gives the protein CASSPTGGGVAE. The whole CDR3 sequence is CASSPTGGGVAETLYF. This chain uses TRBV5 with TRBJ2-3; 10 bases are a match to TRBD2. The sequence runs out 4 residues before the end of the CDR3; the remainder is reconstructed from the germline J gene. Losses at the gene ends were 4 bases for V and 2 bases for J; bases not matched to a gene: 6. The germline V gene has CDR1 LGHNA and CDR2 YNLKQL (reference sequence). The CDR3 totals 16 residues.

This clone was seen more than once but under ten times. The listed genes are named as in mouse. Coverage ceases 4 residues before the CDR3 finishes, and the germline J gene fills in the end. The rearrangement joins TRBV4 to TRBJ2-3; TRBD1 is a possible D gene (5 bases). V lost 5 bases and J 0 bases, leaving 12 bases between the germline ends. Germline V gene sequence: CDR1 LGHDT, CDR2 YNNKQL (reference sequence). The CDR3 covers 15 residues. CDR3 DNA (partial): TGTGCCAGCAGCATAAGGGGTTCTAGTGCAGAA. Its protein is CASSIRGSSAE. The full CDR3 is CASSIRGSSAETLYF.

This clone was observed at least ten times. Genes and germline are mouse. The CDR3 end is not reached by the read, which stops 4 residues before it; the germline J gene fills it in. This sequence joins TRBV13-3 and TRBJ2-1; D might be TRBD1 (6 bases). The CDR3 sequence is 13 residues long. Germline V gene data show CDR1 as NNHDY and CDR2 as SYVADS. V was clipped by 6 bases and J by 5 bases, with 12 bases between them. The part of the CDR3 DNA that was read is TGTGCCAGCACTCCGGGACAAAATGCT. It codes for CASTPGQNA. The full CDR3 reads CASTPGQNAEQFF.

In its sample, this clone was seen many times. Genes and germline are mouse. The read ends 4 residues shy of where the CDR3 ends; the end is completed using the germline J gene. The chain recombines TRBV19 with TRBJ2-5, with D perhaps matching TRBD2 (5 bases). The V end was cut by 0 bases, the J end by 0 bases, with 8 bases between. The CDR3 has 15 amino acids. In germline, CDR1 is FNHDT, CDR2 SITEND (reference sequence). CDR3 sequence: CASSIDWFNQDTQYF. The sequenced part of the CDR3 DNA is TGTGCCAGCAGTATAGACTGGTTTAACCAAGAC.

This clone is labeled medium-sized. The germline and genes are mouse ones. The CDR3 end lies 4 residues beyond the end of the read and is filled in from the germline J gene. This sequence joins TRBV1 and TRBJ1-2; D is ambiguous. This CDR3 contains 14 residues. Germline V lookup: CDR1 NSQYPW, CDR2 LRSPGD (reference sequence). Trimming pared 1 base from V and 4 bases from J, leaving 10 bases between. The CDR3 DNA, read in part, is TGCACCTGCAGTGCAGCGAGGGTCGCCTCC. The encoded protein is CTCSAARVAS. The complete CDR3 sequence is CTCSAARVASDYTF.

This clone was observed a few times. The germline and genes are mouse ones. The read stops 4 residues short of the end of the CDR3; the missing end is completed from the germline J gene. The gene calls are TRBV4 and TRBJ2-5, with TRBD2 as a possible D gene (6 bases). CDR3 length: 15 amino acids. Germline CDR1 reads LGHDT; CDR2 reads YNNKQL (reference sequence). Trimming removed 5 bases at V and 0 bases at J, with 12 bases between. The CDR3 DNA, read in part, is TGTGCCAGCAGCCTTGGACTGTTTAACCAAGAC. As protein: CASSLGLFNQD. Given in full, the CDR3 is CASSLGLFNQDTQYF.

This clone was recorded at least ten times. All gene names here are mouse names. Sequencing ends 4 residues short of the CDR3 end; the germline J gene provides the rest. V is TRBV13-1 and J is TRBJ2-7, with a possible D match to TRBD2 (6 bases). CDR3 size: 13 residues. Germline CDR1 and CDR2: NSHNY and SYGAGN. With 5 bases removed from V and 0 bases from J, the gap between germline ends came to 9 bases. This CDR3 reads CASSPGVSYEQYF. The part of the CDR3 DNA that was read is TGTGCCAGCAGCCCTGGGGTCTCCTAT.

This clone has a handful of counts. These gene names are mouse names. The read is 4 residues too short to cover the CDR3 end, so that end is filled in from the germline J gene. V is TRBV19 and J is TRBJ2-1, with 9 bases fitting TRBD1. The trim removed 2 bases at V and 1 base at J, leaving 1 base unmatched. The CDR3 covers 15 residues. The V gene's germline CDR1 is FNHDT and CDR2 SITEND (reference sequence). The CDR3 here is CASSIDRGNYAEQFF. The covered CDR3 bases are TGTGCCAGCAGTATCGACAGGGGGAACTATGCT.

By sample share, this clone is medium-sized. The listed genes are named as in mouse. The DNA ends 4 residues before the CDR3 does, and the rest of the CDR3 is filled in from the germline J gene. V usage is TRBV14 and J usage is TRBJ2-7, with 9 bases fitting TRBD1. CDR3 length equals 14 residues. Per the germline V gene, CDR1 is SGHDT and CDR2 is FRDEAV. The CDR3 region is CASSFNRGPYEQYF. Incomplete CDR3 DNA: TGTGCCAGCAGTTTCAACAGGGGGCCGTAT.

This clone appeared many times. Mouse names are used for the genes. Read coverage stops 4 residues before the CDR3 terminus; the germline J gene supplies the remainder. The chain recombines TRBV19 with TRBJ2-3; the match to TRBD1 covers 7 bases. The CDR3 has 14 residues. V was clipped by 4 bases and J by 0 bases; unmatched bases: 2. Germline loops: CDR1 FNHDT, CDR2 SITEND (reference sequence). The CDR3 protein is CASSDRESAETLYF. CDR3 DNA (partial): TGTGCCAGCAGTGACAGGGAAAGTGCAGAA.